Described below is a single T cell receptor (beta chain) sequence and its context. The CDR3 is 15 amino acids. The germline V and J ends were trimmed by 3 bases and 5 bases, with 13 bases remaining between them. This specimen comes from a study of immune characterization of retroperitoneal liposarcoma. One entry per CDR3 protein results from TCRdb running MiXCR on the PCR reads. The table lists around 13,000 distinct CDR3 sequences, around 50% of them singletons. The TCR sequence derives from a female donor with retroperitoneal liposarcoma. Sequenced sample: tumor tissue. This chain links TRBV12-3 or TRBV12-4 with TRBJ2-2, with D perhaps assigned TRBD1 or TRBD2 (7 bases each). The CDR3 region has the DNA TGTGCCAGCAGTTTGGCAGGGGGGGGTACCGGGGAGCTGTTTTTT. Encoded protein: CASSLAGGGTGELFF.